This TCR beta chain was recovered during a study of regulatory T cells in long-lasting Graves disease. This clonotype was seen repeatedly, ten times or more. Stated time point: newly diagnosed GD, antithyroid drugs for less than 3 months. After RNA was extracted from PBMCs, the TCR library was made from it. Investigators prepared the TCR beta libraries by applying iRepertoire HTBI primers and Arm-PCR of CDR3 regions. Authors' data handling: The study identified 50 to 70 TRBV and 13 to 15 TRBJ segments across samples. MiXCR, run by TCRdb on the multiplex PCR reads, gives a single entry per CDR3 protein. For this entry, the V and J calls and clone size follow TCRdb and not the study's own pipeline. The table has about 300,000 distinct CDR3 sequences, 18% seen once. CDR3 size: 16 residues. The germline V gene has CDR1 DFQATT and CDR2 SNEGSKA (reference sequence). V trimming: 6 bases; J trimming: 5 bases; junction bases outside the gene matches: 13.

This chain links TRBV20-1 with TRBJ2-1, with TRBD2 identical over 10 bases. The source is a female donor with Graves disease. The sequences come from peripheral blood mononuclear cells (PBMCs), collected at new diagnosis, from a patient treated with antithyroid drugs. The CDR3 nucleotides read TGCAGTGCGGGGGCCCCCGAAGCGGGAGGGAACAATGAGCAGTTCTTC. Translating gives CSAGAPEAGGNNEQFF.